This T cell receptor beta chain was profiled in a study of T cell responses to AZD1222 COVID-19 vaccine. TCRdb's table, derived via immunoSEQ multiplex PCR, lists solely in-frame clones and lacks some. The sample has more than 75,000 clones; under 90% are singletons. V was shortened by 4 bases and J by 2 bases, with 19 bases between the two germline ends. Germline lookup yields CDR1 LGHNA and CDR2 YNFKEQ. The CDR3 extends over 17 amino acids. The gene calls are TRBV4-2 and TRBJ2-3; possible D gene TRBD2, 7 bases. The sequence came from an adult who received the AZD1222 COVID-19 vaccine. Sequencing was performed on peripheral blood, taken 28 days after the second AZD1222 dose. The CDR3 sequence is CASSRGLLADLTDTQYF. In DNA, the CDR3 is TGTGCCAGCAGCCGGGGGCTTCTAGCGGACCTCACAGATACGCAGTATTTT.